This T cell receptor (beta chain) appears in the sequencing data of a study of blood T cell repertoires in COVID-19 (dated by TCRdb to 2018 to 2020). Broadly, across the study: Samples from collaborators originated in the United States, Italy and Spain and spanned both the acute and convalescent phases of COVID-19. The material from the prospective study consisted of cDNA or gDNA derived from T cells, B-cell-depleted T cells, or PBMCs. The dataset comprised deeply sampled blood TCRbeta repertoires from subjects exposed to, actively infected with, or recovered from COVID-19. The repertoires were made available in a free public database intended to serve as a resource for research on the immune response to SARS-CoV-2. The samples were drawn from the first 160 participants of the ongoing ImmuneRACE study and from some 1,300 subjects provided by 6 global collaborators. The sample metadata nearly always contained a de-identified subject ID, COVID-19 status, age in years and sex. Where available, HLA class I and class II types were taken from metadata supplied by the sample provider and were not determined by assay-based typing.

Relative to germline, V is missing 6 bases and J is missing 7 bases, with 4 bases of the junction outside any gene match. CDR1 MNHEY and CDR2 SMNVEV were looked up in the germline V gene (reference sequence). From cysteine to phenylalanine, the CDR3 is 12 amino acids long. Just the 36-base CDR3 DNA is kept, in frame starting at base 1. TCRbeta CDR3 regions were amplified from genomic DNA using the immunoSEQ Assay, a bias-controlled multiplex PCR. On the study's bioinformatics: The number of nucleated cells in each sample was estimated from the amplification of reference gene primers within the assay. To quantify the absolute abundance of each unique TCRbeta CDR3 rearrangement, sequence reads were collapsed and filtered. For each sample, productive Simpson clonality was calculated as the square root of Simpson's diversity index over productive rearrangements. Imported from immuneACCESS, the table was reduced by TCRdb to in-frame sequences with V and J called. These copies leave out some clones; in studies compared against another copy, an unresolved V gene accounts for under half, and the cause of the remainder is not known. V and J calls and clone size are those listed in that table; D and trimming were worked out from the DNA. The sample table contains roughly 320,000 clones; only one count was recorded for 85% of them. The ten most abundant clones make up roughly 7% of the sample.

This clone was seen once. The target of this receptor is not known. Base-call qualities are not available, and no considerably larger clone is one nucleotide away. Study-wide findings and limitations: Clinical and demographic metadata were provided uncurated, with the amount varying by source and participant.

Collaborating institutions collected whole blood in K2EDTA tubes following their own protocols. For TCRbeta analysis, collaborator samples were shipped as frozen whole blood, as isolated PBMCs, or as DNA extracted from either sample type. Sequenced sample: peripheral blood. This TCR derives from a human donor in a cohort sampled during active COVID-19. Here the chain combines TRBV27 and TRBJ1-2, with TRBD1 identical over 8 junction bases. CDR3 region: CASRDRGFGYTF. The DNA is TGTGCCAGCAGAGACAGGGGTTTTGGCTACACCTTC.